The 8 T cell receptor beta chains below were found in one sample sequenced in a study of early T cells in non-severe SARS-CoV-2 infection. Via MiXCR, TCRdb re-called the 5' RACE reads, giving one row per CDR3 protein. The repertoire holds about 94,000 distinct CDR3 sequences, around 13% seen once, with approximately 2% in the top ten. Input material: whole blood. These receptors all stem from an adult who was a healthcare worker with PCR-confirmed SARS-CoV-2 infection or an uninfected control (not recorded which).

J is TRBJ1-6 and V is TRBV5-1; a weak D match, TRBD1 (5 bases). The CDR3 runs 15 residues. Deletions cut 0 bases from V and 10 bases from J, with 14 bases between. Germline values: CDR1 SGHRS, CDR2 YFSETQ. The CDR3 nucleotides read TGCGCCAGCAGCTTGGGGGACTCCGATCGGTCACCCCTCCACTTT. It specifies CASSLGDSDRSPLHF.

The chain is built from TRBV11-2 and TRBJ2-2; no clear D gene. This CDR3 is built from 12 residues. Trimming pared 3 bases from V and 7 bases from J, leaving 6 bases between. Germline V gene lookup returns CDR1 SGHAT and CDR2 FQNNGV. The CDR3, as DNA: TGTGCCAGCAGCTTGGAAATCGGGGAGCTGTTTTTT. This encodes CASSLEIGELFF.

The V call is TRBV20-1, the J call TRBJ2-7, with D possibly TRBD2 on 6 matching bases. This CDR3 contains 13 residues. Germline assignment: CDR1 DFQATT and CDR2 SNEGSKA (reference sequence). V shed 2 bases and J shed 2 bases, with 10 bases lying between them. The CDR3 sequence: CSARRRGPYEQYF. The CDR3 region has the DNA TGCAGTGCTAGACGGAGGGGTCCCTACGAGCAGTACTTC.

The chain couples TRBV20-1 to TRBJ1-2, with TRBD1 matching 7 bases. The germline gives CDR1 DFQATT, CDR2 SNEGSKA (reference sequence). The length of the CDR3 is 15 residues. Trimming removed 3 bases from V and 3 bases from J; junction bases left unmatched: 10. CDR3 bases: TGCAGTGCTAGGGCGTTGGGACAGACCCACTATGGCTACACCTTC. It encodes CSARALGQTHYGYTF.

V usage is TRBV27 and J usage is TRBJ2-5, with D possibly being TRBD1 (6 bases). V was clipped by 5 bases and J by 5 bases, with 18 bases between them. This CDR3 is 15 amino acids long. Germline CDR1 reads MNHEY; CDR2 reads SMNVEV (reference sequence). CDR3 nucleotides: TGTGCCAGCAGTACCTACAGGGTGGGGCGGGAGACCCAGTACTTC. Translating gives CASSTYRVGRETQYF.

A few counts support this clonotype. The V gene is TRBV29-1, the J gene TRBJ2-3, with TRBD1 matching 8 bases. Germline loops: CDR1 SQVTM, CDR2 ANQGSEA. There are 13 residues in the CDR3. V was clipped by 5 bases and J by 1 base; unmatched bases: 2. The CDR3 loop reads CSVLQGGTDTQYF. Here the CDR3 DNA reads TGCAGCGTTTTACAGGGGGGCACAGATACGCAGTATTTT.

By share of the sample, this clonotype is medium-sized. The rearrangement joins TRBV7-8 to TRBJ2-1; tentative D call: TRBD1 (6 bases). The V and J ends lost 5 bases and 4 bases respectively, with 9 bases between them. The CDR3 sequence is 13 residues long. CDR1 and CDR2 (germline): SGHVS, FQNEAQ. CDR3 sequence: CASSHRVYNEQFF. CDR3 sequence (DNA): TGTGCCAGCAGCCACAGGGTTTACAATGAGCAGTTCTTC. The full variable domain, completed using reference TRBV7-8 and TRBJ2-1, is GAGVSQSPRYKVAKRGQDVALRCDPISGHVSLFWYQQALGQGPEFLTYFQNEAQLDKSGLPSDRFFAERPEGSVSTLKIQRTQQEDSAVYLCASSHRVYNEQFFGPGTRLTVL.

The CDR3, as DNA: TGCGCCAGCAGCCAAGGGCGGGACAGGGACACTTGGGAAGCTTTCTTT. This translates into CASSQGRDRDTWEAFF. The chain recombines TRBV4-1 with TRBJ1-1; TRBD1 agrees at 9 bases. After removal of 1 base from V and 8 bases from J, the junction contained 11 bases not matched to a gene. The CDR3 contains 16 residues. Per germline, CDR1 MGHRA and CDR2 YSYEKL.